This record concerns one TCR beta chain sequence. Its antigen is still unknown. The record originates from a study of CD8 T cells in Susac syndrome. Study as a whole: When their blood was taken, the Susac syndrome patients had either not yet had any therapy, were taking corticosteroids, or were taking intravenous immunoglobulin alone.

When the RNA was reverse transcribed, random hexamers were used with an input of about 0.45 to 1 ug. TCRdb re-analysed the immunoSEQ multiplex PCR reads in MiXCR, keeping a single row per CDR3 protein. The data hold over 100,000 distinct CDR3 sequences, with nearly 96% observed a single time. Study-wide points: When the CD4+ T cell repertoires of patients with Susac syndrome were examined, they did not show any clonal expansion.

Negative isolation was used for CD8+ and CD4+ T cells and FACS enrichment for TEMRA cells. Source material: CD4+ T cells from PBMCs. The receptor's source is a human donor with Susac syndrome.

The CDR3 is CSARLTYEQYF. CDR3 nucleotides: TGCAGTGCTAGACTTACCTACGAGCAGTACTTC. The V and J genes are TRBV20-1 and TRBJ2-7; unclear D gene. V was cut by 2 bases and J by 2 bases, with 4 bases left in between. The CDR3 contains 11 residues. Per the germline V gene, CDR1 is DFQATT and CDR2 is SNEGSKA (reference sequence).